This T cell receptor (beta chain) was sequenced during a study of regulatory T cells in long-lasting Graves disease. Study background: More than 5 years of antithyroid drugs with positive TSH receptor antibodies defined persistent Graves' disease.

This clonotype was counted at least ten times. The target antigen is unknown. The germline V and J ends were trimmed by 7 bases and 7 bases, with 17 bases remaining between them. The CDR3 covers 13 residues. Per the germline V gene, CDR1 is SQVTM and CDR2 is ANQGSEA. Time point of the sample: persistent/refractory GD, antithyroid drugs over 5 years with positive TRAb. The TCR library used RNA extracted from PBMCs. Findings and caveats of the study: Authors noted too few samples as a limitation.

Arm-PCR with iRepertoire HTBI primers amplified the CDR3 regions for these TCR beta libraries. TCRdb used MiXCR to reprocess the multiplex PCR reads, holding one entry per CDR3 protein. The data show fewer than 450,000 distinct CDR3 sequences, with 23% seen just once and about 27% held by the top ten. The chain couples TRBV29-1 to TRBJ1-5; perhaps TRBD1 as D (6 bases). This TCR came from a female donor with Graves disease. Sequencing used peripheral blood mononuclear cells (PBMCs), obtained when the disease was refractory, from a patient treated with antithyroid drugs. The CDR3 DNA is TGCAGCGCCCGAGGGGGGAACGGGCAGCCCCAGCATTTT. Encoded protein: CSARGGNGQPQHF.